Listed below are T cell receptor beta chains from one sample, sequenced in a study of T cells in Graves' hyperthyroidism and ophthalmopathy. TCRdb called the multiplex PCR reads again in MiXCR, with one record for every CDR3 protein. The repertoire holds about 600,000 distinct CDR3 sequences, more than 15% seen once, with 3% to 4% in the top ten. The sample comprised blood. The receptor set was obtained from a woman in her thirties or forties with Graves' ophthalmopathy. The CDR3 runs from the conserved cysteine through the conserved F or W. A D gene is named only where the DNA matches it firmly. The listing skips clone size in some rows; elsewhere it reads once, few, many or a size class.

clone_size	v_call	d_call	j_call	cdr3_nt	cdr3_aa
many	TRBV2	TRBD2	TRBJ2-3	TGTGCCAGCAGTGGCGGGGGGGGCGCAGATACGCAGTATTTT	CASSGGGGADTQYF
-	TRBV4-1	-	TRBJ2-2	TGCGCCAGCAGCAAGGGACAACCCCTGGGCACCGGGGAGCTGTTTTTT	CASSKGQPLGTGELFF
many	TRBV6-1	-	TRBJ2-3	TGTGCCAGCAAGGATACGGGCCTAGATACGCAGTATTTT	CASKDTGLDTQYF
few	TRBV19	TRBD1	TRBJ1-4	TGTGCCAGTAGTATACCGATTTTGCGAAGACAGGGTAATGAAAAACTGTTTTTT	CASSIPILRRQGNEKLFF
few	TRBV9	TRBD2	TRBJ2-5	TGTGCCAGCAGCGTCCTAGCGCGGGAGTCGGAGACCCAGTACTTC	CASSVLARESETQYF
-	TRBV27	-	TRBJ2-7	TGTGCCAGCAGTTTTCCCGGGACCCAGTTCTACGAGCAGTACTTC	CASSFPGTQFYEQYF
few	TRBV7-9	-	TRBJ2-6	TGTGCCAGCAGCTCCTGGACATACGGGGCCAACGTCCTGACTTTC	CASSSWTYGANVLTF
many	TRBV29-1	-	TRBJ1-1	TGCAGCGTTGGTGCAGGGATTATGAACACTGAAGCTTTCTTT	CSVGAGIMNTEAFF
many	TRBV28	TRBD2	TRBJ2-3	TGTGCCAGCAGTGCGGTGGGCGGGAGCGTTGCAGATACGCAGTATTTT	CASSAVGGSVADTQYF
many	TRBV13	-	TRBJ1-1	TGTGCCAGCAGCTTGGGGGCGGCTACTGAAGCTTTCTTT	CASSLGAATEAFF
-	TRBV27	-	TRBJ1-5	TGTGCCAGCAGCAAGGGGACCGGACAGCCCCAGCATTTT	CASSKGTGQPQHF
few	TRBV11-2	-	TRBJ1-4	TGTGCCAGCAGCTTAGGGGCGTTGATAGCTAATGAAAAACTGTTTTTT	CASSLGALIANEKLFF
-	TRBV20-1	-	TRBJ2-1	TGCAGTGCTAGAGACAGGGCCTCCTACAATGAGCAGTTCTTC	CSARDRASYNEQFF
many	TRBV12-5	TRBD1	TRBJ1-1	TGTGCTAGTGGTTTGACCCCCGGGACAGGGAAGAACACTGAAGCTTTCTTT	CASGLTPGTGKNTEAFF
few	TRBV2	-	TRBJ1-1	TGTGCCAGCAGTCCCAGGGGATTCGAAGCTTTCTTT	CASSPRGFEAFF
few	TRBV29-1	-	TRBJ1-4	TGCAGCGCGGGTGGAGCTAATGAAAAACTGTTTTTT	CSAGGANEKLFF
many	TRBV30	TRBD1	TRBJ2-1	TGTGCCTGGAGCAAGACAGGGGGCTCCTACAATGAGCAGTTCTTC	CAWSKTGGSYNEQFF
many	TRBV20-1	TRBD1	TRBJ2-5	TGCAGTGCTAGCGGACAGGGGTTAGAGACCCAGTACTTC	CSASGQGLETQYF
-	TRBV19	TRBD1	TRBJ1-1	TGTGCCAGTAGTCCGACCGGGACAGGGGGTGCCGAAGCTTTCTTT	CASSPTGTGGAEAFF
-	TRBV2	-	TRBJ2-7	TGTGCCAGCAAGCGGGCGTCTTCAAGCGAGCAGTACTTC	CASKRASSSEQYF
many	TRBV30	TRBD2	TRBJ2-7	TGTGCTGTCGGGAGGGCCCACGAGCAGTACTTC	CAVGRAHEQYF
many	TRBV30	-	TRBJ2-3	TGTGCCTGGAGTGAGACAGATACGCAGTATTTT	CAWSETDTQYF
few	TRBV28	-	TRBJ1-3	TGTGCCAGCCTAACCGGGTACACCATATATTTT	CASLTGYTIYF
few	TRBV5-8	TRBD2	TRBJ2-1	TGTGCCAGCAGCACCGTAACTAGCGGGGGGCTGAATGAGCAGTTCTTC	CASSTVTSGGLNEQFF
few	TRBV4-1	TRBD1	TRBJ1-1	TGCGCCAGCAGCCAAGGGCATACAGGGGACCCTGAAGCTTTCTTT	CASSQGHTGDPEAFF
many	TRBV29-1	-	TRBJ2-5	TGCAGCGTTCCAAGGGCGGGACAAGAGACCCAGTACTTC	CSVPRAGQETQYF
many	TRBV20-1	TRBD2	TRBJ2-1	TGCAGTGCCAGGAAGGCGGGAGCTGTCAATGAGCAGTTCTTC	CSARKAGAVNEQFF
many	TRBV28	-	TRBJ2-7	TGTGCCAGCAGTTTATTAGCCGGACAGTTCAGCTCCTACGAGCAGTACTTC	CASSLLAGQFSSYEQYF
few	TRBV18	-	TRBJ1-1	TGTGCCAGCTCACCCACCGGGGGGCTGAAAACTGAAGCTTTCTTT	CASSPTGGLKTEAFF
many	TRBV12-3/TRBV12-4	-	TRBJ2-5	TGTGCCAGCAGTCGATTAGCGGAGGGGGAGACCCAGTACTTC	CASSRLAEGETQYF
many	TRBV3-1	-	TRBJ1-1	TGTGCCAGCAGCCAATCACAGAACACTGAAGCTTTCTTT	CASSQSQNTEAFF
few	TRBV5-1	-	TRBJ1-2	TGCGCCAGCAGCTATTACCCCGAGGGTGGCTACACCTTC	CASSYYPEGGYTF
-	TRBV5-1	TRBD2	TRBJ2-7	TGCGCCAGCAGCCCCTTTAGCGGGAGGTCCTACGAGCAGTACTTC	CASSPFSGRSYEQYF
many	TRBV20-1	TRBD1	TRBJ1-2	TGCAGTGCTGGGACAGCGCAGTGGTATGGCTACACCTTC	CSAGTAQWYGYTF
-	TRBV6-2/TRBV6-3	-	TRBJ1-3	TGTGCCAGCAGAACCCCCGTTGGAAACACCATATATTTT	CASRTPVGNTIYF
many	TRBV11-1	TRBD1	TRBJ2-5	TGTGCCAGCAGCTCCACTTTGACAGGGATGGAGACCCAGTACTTC	CASSSTLTGMETQYF
-	TRBV4-1	-	TRBJ1-1	TGCGCCAGCAGCCCAAGTTCCCAGGGCGCGAACACTGAAGCTTTCTTT	CASSPSSQGANTEAFF
many	TRBV20-1	TRBD2	TRBJ2-1	TGCAGTGCTAGATCGGTAGCGGGAGTTCATGAGCAGTTCTTC	CSARSVAGVHEQFF
-	TRBV27	-	TRBJ2-1	TGTGCCAGCAGCCCGGCTGGAGATTACAATGAGCAGTTCTTC	CASSPAGDYNEQFF
-	TRBV20-1	TRBD1	TRBJ1-6	TGCAGTGCTCTTGGGACAGGGATTTCACCCCTCCACTTT	CSALGTGISPLHF
-	TRBV6-1	-	TRBJ1-1	TGTGCCAGCCGTCGGGGGCCTTACACTGAAGCTTTCTTT	CASRRGPYTEAFF
-	TRBV30	-	TRBJ2-1	TGTGCCTGGTGGGGTTCATCAAGCTCCTACAATGAGCAGTTCTTC	CAWWGSSSSYNEQFF
few	TRBV12-5	TRBD1	TRBJ1-2	TGTGCTAGTGGTTTGGTACCCTCGGACAGGTCCTATGGCTACACCTTC	CASGLVPSDRSYGYTF
few	TRBV25-1	TRBD2	TRBJ2-3	TGTGCCAGCAGTGCTACTAGCGGGGGATCAGATACGCAGTATTTT	CASSATSGGSDTQYF
many	TRBV6-1	TRBD2	TRBJ2-3	TGTGCCAGCAGGCGTACTAGCGGGAGGACAGATACGCAGTATTTT	CASRRTSGRTDTQYF
many	TRBV20-1	TRBD1	TRBJ1-5	TGCAGTGCCTTTAATGGAAAGGTTCCGACAGGGAATCAGCCCCAGCATTTT	CSAFNGKVPTGNQPQHF
many	TRBV5-6	-	TRBJ2-7	TGTGCCAGCAGCTTGGGGCAGCCAGCCTACGAGCAGTACTTC	CASSLGQPAYEQYF
few	TRBV12-3/TRBV12-4	-	TRBJ1-1	TGTGCCAGCAGGGAGGAGGGGTACACTGAAGCTTTCTTT	CASREEGYTEAFF
many	TRBV6-2/TRBV6-3	-	TRBJ2-1	TGTGCCAGCAGCCCTCGTCGCAATGAGCAGTTCTTC	CASSPRRNEQFF
-	TRBV6-1	TRBD2	TRBJ2-5	TGTGCCAGCACCCCGGGACTAGCGGGGGGTCAAGAGACCCAGTACTTC	CASTPGLAGGQETQYF
-	TRBV6-2/TRBV6-3	-	TRBJ1-2	TGTGCCAGCAGTTACTCAGGGGGGGCGTACGATGGCTACACCTTC	CASSYSGGAYDGYTF
-	TRBV29-1	-	TRBJ2-3	TGCAGCGGAAAAGCGGGTTACAGCACAGATACGCAGTATTTT	CSGKAGYSTDTQYF
few	TRBV7-9	-	TRBJ1-4	TGTGCCAGCAGCTCCCACTCGGTGGGGTTGAATGAAAAACTGTTTTTT	CASSSHSVGLNEKLFF
few	TRBV6-1	TRBD1	TRBJ1-1	TGTGCCAGCAGGGACAGGGGATGGGTGAACACTGAAGCTTTCTTT	CASRDRGWVNTEAFF